A selection of T cell receptor beta chains follows, all from one sample in a study of radiotherapy plus CTLA-4 blockade in lung cancer. Some clones are missing from TCRdb's copy, which holds only in-frame ones; the method was immunoSEQ multiplex PCR. The sample includes approximately 38,000 clones, 86% of them seen just once. Sequencing was performed on peripheral blood, taken from a patient treated with radiotherapy plus ipilimumab. The receptors shown here come from a human donor with non-small cell lung cancer whose response to radiotherapy plus ipilimumab could not be evaluated. CDR3s include the opening cysteine and the closing phenylalanine or tryptophan. Each record gives: CDR3 protein, CDR3 DNA, clone size, D gene, J gene, V gene. A D gene is named only where the DNA matches it firmly. The size of a clone is reported for some rows only, either as once, few or many, or as a class for expanded clones.

CDR3: CASSQPGTGGLSIEKLFF; DNA: TGTGCCAGCAGTCAACCCGGGACAGGGGGTCTGTCCATTGAAAAACTGTTTTTT; size: -; D: TRBD1; J: TRBJ1-4; V: TRBV25-1
CDR3: CASSPSSSGGQSRELFF; DNA: TGTGCCAGCAGCCCCTCCTCCTCGGGGGGCCAGTCCCGGGAGCTGTTTTTT; size: once; D: -; J: TRBJ2-2; V: TRBV7-2
CDR3: CASSQDWDSWYGYTF; DNA: TGCGCCAGCAGCCAAGATTGGGACAGTTGGTATGGCTACACCTTC; size: -; D: TRBD1; J: TRBJ1-2; V: TRBV4-3
CDR3: CASSFGSENIQYF; DNA: TGCGCCAGCAGCTTTGGGAGCGAGAACATTCAGTACTTC; size: -; D: -; J: TRBJ2-4; V: TRBV5-1
CDR3: CASSLQGQREQYF; DNA: TGTGCCAGCAGTTTACAGGGGCAGAGGGAGCAGTACTTC; size: -; D: -; J: TRBJ2-7; V: TRBV28
CDR3: CSVENSGGGYTF; DNA: TGCAGCGTTGAAAACTCGGGTGGAGGCTACACCTTC; size: -; D: -; J: TRBJ1-2; V: TRBV29-1
CDR3: CATLRTGGGAGSTQYF; DNA: TGTGCCACTCTTAGAACGGGCGGGGGGGCCGGATCTACGCAGTATTTT; size: -; D: TRBD2; J: TRBJ2-3; V: TRBV19
CDR3: CASIEGTDTQYF; DNA: TGTGCCAGCATCGAGGGCACAGATACGCAGTATTTT; size: -; D: -; J: TRBJ2-3; V: TRBV21-1
CDR3: CATSRDGAEGAWTGELFF; DNA: TGTGCCACCAGCAGAGATGGGGCGGAGGGGGCGTGGACCGGGGAGCTGTTTTTT; size: once; D: -; J: TRBJ2-2; V: TRBV15
CDR3: CASTRANTGELFF; DNA: TGTGCCAGTACCAGGGCGAACACCGGGGAGCTGTTTTTT; size: -; D: -; J: TRBJ2-2; V: TRBV19
CDR3: CASSAGTTQRTQYF; DNA: TGTGCCAGCTCGGCGGGGACTACACAACGTACCCAGTACTTC; size: -; D: TRBD2; J: TRBJ2-5; V: TRBV25-1
CDR3: CASSDSDLGWGYYNEQFF; DNA: TGTGCCAGCAGTGACTCAGATCTAGGCTGGGGCTACTACAATGAGCAGTTCTTC; size: -; D: -; J: TRBJ2-1; V: TRBV6-4
CDR3: CASSQDFWGGSGETQYF; DNA: TGTGCCAGCAGCCAAGACTTTTGGGGGGGAAGTGGAGAGACCCAGTACTTC; size: few; D: TRBD2; J: TRBJ2-5; V: TRBV4-2
CDR3: CASSLLSGANVLTF; DNA: TGTGCCAGCAGCCTATTATCTGGGGCCAACGTCCTGACTTTC; size: -; D: -; J: TRBJ2-6; V: TRBV6-5
CDR3: CASSLRIGQGRQYF; DNA: TGTGCCAGCAGCTTGCGGATCGGACAGGGAAGGCAGTACTTC; size: -; D: TRBD1; J: TRBJ2-7; V: TRBV7-8
CDR3: CASSGLAEMGTQYF; DNA: TGCGCCAGCAGTGGGCTAGCGGAAATGGGGACCCAGTACTTC; size: -; D: TRBD2; J: TRBJ2-5; V: TRBV10-2
CDR3: CAISERGDTQYF; DNA: TGTGCCATCAGCGAGAGGGGAGATACGCAGTATTTT; size: -; D: -; J: TRBJ2-3; V: TRBV10-3
CDR3: CASSYHTGGAEETQYF; DNA: TGCGCCAGCAGCTACCACACAGGGGGAGCGGAGGAGACCCAGTACTTC; size: -; D: TRBD1; J: TRBJ2-5; V: TRBV5-1
CDR3: CASSLTPNTEAFF; DNA: TGTGCCAGCAGCCTAACTCCGAACACTGAAGCTTTCTTT; size: -; D: -; J: TRBJ1-1; V: TRBV5-5
CDR3: CASSSSASGGQYF; DNA: TGTGCCAGCTCCTCCTCGGCTAGCGGGGGCCAGTACTTC; size: -; D: TRBD2; J: TRBJ2-5; V: TRBV7-9
CDR3: CASSFGGVRSYEQYF; DNA: TGTGCCAGCAGCTTCGGAGGGGTAAGAAGCTACGAGCAGTACTTC; size: -; D: -; J: TRBJ2-7; V: TRBV7-9
CDR3: CASSWAGAGNTIYF; DNA: TGTGCCAGCAGCTGGGCAGGGGCTGGAAACACCATATATTTT; size: -; D: -; J: TRBJ1-3; V: TRBV5-4
CDR3: CASQRGTGENQPQHF; DNA: TGTGCCTCGCAGCGGGGGACAGGGGAGAATCAGCCCCAGCATTTT; size: -; D: TRBD1; J: TRBJ1-5; V: TRBV6-5
CDR3: CAISESKGGTPAGEQYF; DNA: TGTGCCATCAGTGAGTCGAAAGGAGGGACCCCAGCCGGCGAGCAGTACTTC; size: -; D: -; J: TRBJ2-7; V: TRBV10-3
CDR3: CASSRAGKRGVARGYEQYF; DNA: TGTGCCAGCAGCCGGGCGGGCAAGCGGGGGGTTGCAAGGGGATACGAGCAGTACTTC; size: -; D: TRBD2; J: TRBJ2-7; V: TRBV7-2
CDR3: CASSSGQGAQPQHF; DNA: TGTGCCAGCAGCTCGGGACAGGGAGCCCAGCCCCAGCATTTT; size: few; D: TRBD1; J: TRBJ1-5; V: TRBV28
CDR3: CASSSSGGSGNTIYF; DNA: TGCGCCAGCAGCTCTTCGGGCGGGTCGGGAAACACCATATATTTT; size: -; D: -; J: TRBJ1-3; V: TRBV5-1
CDR3: CASSPRVGEAQETQYF; DNA: TGTGCCAGCTCACCGAGGGTGGGAGAGGCACAAGAGACCCAGTACTTC; size: -; D: -; J: TRBJ2-5; V: TRBV18
CDR3: CASSSGSSYEQYF; DNA: TGTGCCAGCAGCTCGGGTAGCTCCTACGAGCAGTACTTC; size: once; D: -; J: TRBJ2-7; V: TRBV28
CDR3: CASSLEQGGYTF; DNA: TGTGCCAGCAGCTTAGAACAGGGAGGGTACACCTTC; size: -; D: -; J: TRBJ1-2; V: TRBV7-9
CDR3: CASSITGIAGDEQYF; DNA: TGTGCCAGCAGCATTACAGGGATAGCGGGCGACGAGCAGTACTTC; size: -; D: -; J: TRBJ2-7; V: TRBV5-5
CDR3: CSIRDNSYEQYF; DNA: TGCAGCATCCGGGACAACTCCTACGAGCAGTACTTC; size: -; D: -; J: TRBJ2-7; V: TRBV29-1
CDR3: CASRPGQAQETQYF; DNA: TGTGCCAGCAGACCCGGACAGGCCCAAGAGACCCAGTACTTC; size: -; D: TRBD1; J: TRBJ2-5; V: TRBV2
CDR3: CASSPTLLVDTQYF; DNA: TGCGCCAGCAGTCCAACTCTTCTGGTGGATACGCAGTATTTT; size: -; D: -; J: TRBJ2-3; V: TRBV5-1
CDR3: CASSGRLGTDTQYF; DNA: TGCGCCAGCAGCGGGCGACTAGGGACAGATACGCAGTATTTT; size: once; D: -; J: TRBJ2-3; V: TRBV5-1
CDR3: CASSSVGTGGARPSEAFF; DNA: TGTGCCAGTAGCTCCGTAGGGACAGGGGGCGCCAGGCCCTCTGAAGCTTTCTTT; size: -; D: TRBD1; J: TRBJ1-1; V: TRBV19
CDR3: CASSLFSAGDEQFF; DNA: TGCGCCAGCAGCTTGTTTAGTGCGGGGGATGAGCAGTTCTTC; size: -; D: TRBD2; J: TRBJ2-1; V: TRBV5-1
CDR3: CASSLAGRDEQYF; DNA: TGTGCCAGCAGTTTGGCCGGGAGGGACGAGCAGTACTTC; size: -; D: TRBD2; J: TRBJ2-7; V: TRBV27
CDR3: CASSQDRGQLYGYTF; DNA: TGTGCCAGCAGCCAAGACAGGGGCCAACTCTATGGCTACACCTTC; size: medium-sized; D: -; J: TRBJ1-2; V: TRBV4-2
CDR3: CASRDRTTNEKLFF; DNA: TGTGCCAGCAGAGACAGGACAACTAATGAAAAACTGTTTTTT; size: -; D: -; J: TRBJ1-4; V: TRBV6-6
CDR3: CASSLEQGFAQHF; DNA: TGTGCCAGCAGCTTAGAACAGGGGTTCGCCCAGCATTTT; size: -; D: TRBD1; J: TRBJ1-5; V: TRBV7-2
CDR3: CASSLAREQETQYF; DNA: TGCGCCAGCAGCTTGGCCCGGGAACAAGAGACCCAGTACTTC; size: -; D: -; J: TRBJ2-5; V: TRBV5-1
CDR3: CASSQARLAGNTIYF; DNA: TGCGCCAGCAGCCAAGCCAGGTTGGCTGGAAACACCATATATTTT; size: -; D: -; J: TRBJ1-3; V: TRBV4-1
CDR3: CASSEVKGAWDEQYF; DNA: TGTGCCAGCAGTGAAGTTAAGGGGGCATGGGACGAGCAGTACTTC; size: once; D: TRBD1; J: TRBJ2-7; V: TRBV6-1
CDR3: CASSTTGGNYGYTF; DNA: TGTGCCAGCAGTACGACAGGGGGAAACTATGGCTACACCTTC; size: -; D: TRBD1; J: TRBJ1-2; V: TRBV28
CDR3: CASSKKSSYEQYF; DNA: TGTGCCAGCAGTAAGAAGAGCTCCTACGAGCAGTACTTC; size: few; D: -; J: TRBJ2-7; V: TRBV27
CDR3: CASSLDGLLNEQFF; DNA: TGTGCCAGCAGTTTAGATGGACTACTCAATGAGCAGTTCTTC; size: -; D: -; J: TRBJ2-1; V: TRBV28
CDR3: CASSQDTGERVYEQFF; DNA: TGTGCCAGCAGCCAAGATACGGGGGAGCGAGTCTATGAGCAGTTCTTC; size: -; D: -; J: TRBJ2-1; V: TRBV14
CDR3: CASSAREGNTEAFF; DNA: TGTGCCAGCAGTGCCCGAGAGGGGAACACTGAAGCTTTCTTT; size: once; D: -; J: TRBJ1-1; V: TRBV2
CDR3: CASSFSGLAGDGETQYF; DNA: TGTGCCAGCAGCTTCTCGGGACTAGCGGGAGATGGGGAGACCCAGTACTTC; size: -; D: TRBD2; J: TRBJ2-5; V: TRBV5-4